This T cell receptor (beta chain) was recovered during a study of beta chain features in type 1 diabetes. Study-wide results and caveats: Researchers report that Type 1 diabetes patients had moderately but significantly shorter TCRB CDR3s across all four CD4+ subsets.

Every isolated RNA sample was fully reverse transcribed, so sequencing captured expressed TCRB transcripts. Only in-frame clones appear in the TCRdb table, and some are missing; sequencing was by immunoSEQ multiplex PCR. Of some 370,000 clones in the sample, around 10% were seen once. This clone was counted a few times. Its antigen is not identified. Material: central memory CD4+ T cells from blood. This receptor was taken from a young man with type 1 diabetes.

CDR3 region: CASTSRDGIYGYTF. The CDR3 DNA reads TGTGCCAGCACCTCCAGGGACGGAATCTATGGCTACACCTTC. The gene calls are TRBV6-5 and TRBJ1-2; tentative D call: TRBD1 (5 bases). The CDR3 spans 14 residues. Deletions cut 7 bases from V and 4 bases from J, with 16 bases between. The germline gives CDR1 MNHEY, CDR2 SVGAGI.